The TCR beta chain under discussion was sequenced for a study of siplizumab effects on memory and regulatory T cells. Using immunoSEQ multiplex PCR, the repertoire was profiled, and TCRdb retains in-frame clones only, with some absent. Of tens of thousands of clones in the sample, around 90% were seen once. The sequence was obtained from a human donor in good health. Material for sequencing was CD8+ T cells sorted from blood.

CDR3 nucleotide sequence: TGTGCCAGCAGCCGAATGGAACAGTTTAATGAAAAACTGTTTTTT. Protein sequence: CASSRMEQFNEKLFF. The J gene is TRBJ1-4, the V gene TRBV6-1; D unresolved. The V and J ends lost 6 bases and 4 bases respectively, with 15 bases between them. This CDR3 spans 15 amino acids. From germline, CDR1 is MNHNS and CDR2 SASEGT.